These 2 T cell receptor beta chains were sequenced from one sample in a study of blood T cell repertoires in COVID-19. TCRdb's copy holds only in-frame clones and misses some; the assay was immunoSEQ multiplex PCR. The sample consists of around 120,000 clones, about 88% of them appearing once. The sequenced sample consisted of peripheral blood. These receptors originate from a man between 45 and 60 years old with active COVID-19.

This chain joins TRBV7-2 and TRBJ1-5; D not resolved. Trimming cost V 5 bases and J 3 bases, with 8 bases left between them. The germline V gene has CDR1 SGHTA and CDR2 FQGNSA. The CDR3 spans 13 residues. The CDR3 is CTSSRGNNQPQHF. For the CDR3, the DNA is TGTACCAGCAGCAGAGGGAACAATCAGCCCCAGCATTTT. The full variable domain, completed using reference TRBV7-2 and TRBJ1-5, is GAGVSQSPSNKVTEKGKDVELRCDPISGHTALYWYRQSLGQGLEFLIYFQGNSAPDKSGLPSDRFSAERTGGSVSTLTIQRTQQEDSAVYLCTSSRGNNQPQHFGDGTRLSIL.

The V call is TRBV11-2, the J call TRBJ2-7; D gene ambiguous. Per germline, CDR1 SGHAT and CDR2 FQNNGV. The CDR3 totals 14 residues. Trimming removed 10 bases from V and 3 bases from J, with 19 bases in between. CDR3 protein: CATSSLRFYYEQYF. CDR3 nucleotides: TGTGCCACTTCCTCCCTCCGGTTCTACTACGAGCAGTACTTC.